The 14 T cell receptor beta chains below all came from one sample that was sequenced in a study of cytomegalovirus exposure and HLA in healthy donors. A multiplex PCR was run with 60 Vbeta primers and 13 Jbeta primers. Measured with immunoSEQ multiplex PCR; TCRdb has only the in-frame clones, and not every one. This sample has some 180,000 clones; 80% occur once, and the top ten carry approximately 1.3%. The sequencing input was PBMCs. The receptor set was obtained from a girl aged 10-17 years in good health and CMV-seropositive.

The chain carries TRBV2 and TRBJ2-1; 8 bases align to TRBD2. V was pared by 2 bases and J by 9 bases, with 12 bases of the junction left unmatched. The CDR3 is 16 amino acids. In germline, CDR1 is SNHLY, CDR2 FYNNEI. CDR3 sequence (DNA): TGTGCCAGCAGTGAAAGGGGACTAGAACGGTCGGGTGAGCAGTTCTTC. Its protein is CASSERGLERSGEQFF. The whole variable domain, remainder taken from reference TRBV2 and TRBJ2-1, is EPEVTQTPSHQVTQMGQEVILRCVPISNHLYFYWYRQILGQKVEFLVSFYNNEISEKSEIFDDQFSVERPDGSNFTLKIRSTKLEDSAMYFCASSERGLERSGEQFFGPGTRLTVL.

The DNA of the CDR3 is TGTGCCAGCAGGCCTGACAGGGCCTTCGGCACTGAAGCTTTCTTT. This encodes CASRPDRAFGTEAFF. The chain recombines TRBV27 with TRBJ1-1, with TRBD1 matching 7 bases. Germline V CDR1 and CDR2: MNHEY, SMNVEV (reference sequence). This CDR3 contains 15 residues. J was trimmed by 4 bases and V by 6 bases; bases with no gene match: 11.

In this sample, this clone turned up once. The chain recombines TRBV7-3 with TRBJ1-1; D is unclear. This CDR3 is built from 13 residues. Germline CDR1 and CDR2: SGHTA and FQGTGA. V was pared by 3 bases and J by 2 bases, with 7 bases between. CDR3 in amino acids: CASSFRGNTEAFF. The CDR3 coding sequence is TGTGCCAGCAGCTTTCGGGGAAACACTGAAGCTTTCTTT.

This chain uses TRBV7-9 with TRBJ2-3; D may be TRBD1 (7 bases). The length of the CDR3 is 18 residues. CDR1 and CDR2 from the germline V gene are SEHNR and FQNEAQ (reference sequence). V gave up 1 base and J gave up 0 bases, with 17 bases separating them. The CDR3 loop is CASSLGRDRVTSTDTQYF. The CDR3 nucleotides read TGTGCCAGCAGCTTAGGGAGGGACAGAGTTACTAGCACAGATACGCAGTATTTT. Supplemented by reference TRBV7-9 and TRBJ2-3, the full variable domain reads DTGVSQNPRHKITKRGQNVTFRCDPISEHNRLYWYRQTLGQGPEFLTYFQNEAQLEKSRLLSDRFSAERPKGSFSTLEIQRTEQGDSAMYLCASSLGRDRVTSTDTQYFGPGTRLTVL.

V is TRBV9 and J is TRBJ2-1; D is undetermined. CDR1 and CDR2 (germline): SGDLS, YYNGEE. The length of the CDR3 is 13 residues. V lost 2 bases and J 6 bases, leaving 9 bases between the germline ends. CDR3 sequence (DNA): TGTGCCAGCAGCGTCCTCCCGTCCAATGAGCAGTTCTTC. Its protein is CASSVLPSNEQFF.

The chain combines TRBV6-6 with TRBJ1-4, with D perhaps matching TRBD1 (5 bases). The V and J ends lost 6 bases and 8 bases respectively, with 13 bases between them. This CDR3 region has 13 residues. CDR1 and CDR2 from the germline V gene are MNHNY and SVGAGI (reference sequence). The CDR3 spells CASREVGGEKLFF. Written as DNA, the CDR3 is TGTGCCAGCAGGGAAGTCGGGGGGGAAAAACTGTTTTTT.

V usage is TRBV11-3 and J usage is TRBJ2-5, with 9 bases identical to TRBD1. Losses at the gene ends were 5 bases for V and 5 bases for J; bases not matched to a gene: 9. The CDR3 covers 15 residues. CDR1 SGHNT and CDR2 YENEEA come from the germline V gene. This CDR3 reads CASSHGTGPRETQYF. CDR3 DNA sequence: TGTGCCAGCAGCCACGGGACAGGGCCTAGGGAGACCCAGTACTTC.

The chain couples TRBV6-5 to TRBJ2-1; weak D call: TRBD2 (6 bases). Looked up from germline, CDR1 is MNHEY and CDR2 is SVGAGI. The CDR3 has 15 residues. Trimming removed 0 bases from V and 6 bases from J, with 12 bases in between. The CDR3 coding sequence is TGTGCCAGCAGTTACTCGTTTACGGGAGTCAATGAGCAGTTCTTC. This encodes CASSYSFTGVNEQFF.

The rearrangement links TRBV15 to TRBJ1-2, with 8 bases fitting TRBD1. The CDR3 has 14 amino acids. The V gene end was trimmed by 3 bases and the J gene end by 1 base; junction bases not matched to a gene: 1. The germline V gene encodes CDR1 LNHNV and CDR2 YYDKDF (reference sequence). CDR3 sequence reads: CATSRDRVNYGYTF. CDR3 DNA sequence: TGTGCCACCAGCAGGGACAGGGTTAACTATGGCTACACCTTC.

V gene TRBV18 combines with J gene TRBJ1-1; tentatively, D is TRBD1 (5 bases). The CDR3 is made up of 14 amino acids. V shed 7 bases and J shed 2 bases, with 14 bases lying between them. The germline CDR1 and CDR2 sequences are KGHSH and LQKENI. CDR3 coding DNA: TGTGCCAGCTACGTGGGGGGGGAAAACACTGAAGCTTTCTTT. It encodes CASYVGGENTEAFF. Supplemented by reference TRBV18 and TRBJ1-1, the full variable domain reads NAGVMQNPRHLVRRRGQEARLRCSPMKGHSHVYWYRQLPEEGLKFMVYLQKENIIDESGMPKERFSAEFPKEGPSILRIQQVVRGDSAAYFCASYVGGENTEAFFGQGTRLTVV.

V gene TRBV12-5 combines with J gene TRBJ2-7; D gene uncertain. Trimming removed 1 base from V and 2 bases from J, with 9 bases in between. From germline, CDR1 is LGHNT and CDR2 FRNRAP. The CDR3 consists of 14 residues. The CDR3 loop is CASGLGNGAYEQYF. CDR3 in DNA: TGTGCTAGTGGTTTGGGGAACGGAGCCTACGAGCAGTACTTC.

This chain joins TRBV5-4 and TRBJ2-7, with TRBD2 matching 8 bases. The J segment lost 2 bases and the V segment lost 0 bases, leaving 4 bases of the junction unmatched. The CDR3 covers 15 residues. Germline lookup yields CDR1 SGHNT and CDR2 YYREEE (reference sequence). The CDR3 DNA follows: TGTGCCAGCAGCTTGGGACTAGCGTATACCTACGAGCAGTACTTC. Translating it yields CASSLGLAYTYEQYF.

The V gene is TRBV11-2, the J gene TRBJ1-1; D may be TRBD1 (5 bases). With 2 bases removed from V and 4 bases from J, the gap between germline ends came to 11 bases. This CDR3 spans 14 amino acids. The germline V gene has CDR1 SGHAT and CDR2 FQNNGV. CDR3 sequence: CASSLSGGSTEAFF. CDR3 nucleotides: TGTGCCAGCAGCTTATCGGGGGGATCCACTGAAGCTTTCTTT.

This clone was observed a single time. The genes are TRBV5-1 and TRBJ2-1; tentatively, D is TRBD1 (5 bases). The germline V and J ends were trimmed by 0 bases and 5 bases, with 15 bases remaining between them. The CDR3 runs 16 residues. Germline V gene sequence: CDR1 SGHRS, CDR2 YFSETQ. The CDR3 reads CASSLASGRGNNEQFF. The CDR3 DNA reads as TGCGCCAGCAGCTTGGCCTCTGGTAGGGGCAACAATGAGCAGTTCTTC.